This T cell receptor (beta chain) was captured by sequencing in a study of molecular identifiers for immune sequencing clone quantification. In the sort, naive CD8 T cells were defined as CD8+CD4-CCR7+CD45RA+. In its sample, this clonotype was seen a few times. Its antigen is unidentified. Findings of the study overall: Underestimated sizes of highly expanded clones could result from identical TCR molecules that share a barcode. The study reportedly detected spiked Jurkat TCR RNA from one cell among around 1 million naive cells.

Preparation methods for the bulk TCR libraries were those previously described, with listed TCR primers. TCRdb used MiXCR to reprocess the PCR reads, holding one entry per CDR3 protein. The data show some 100,000 distinct CDR3 sequences, about 35% seen once. CDR1 and CDR2 from the germline V gene are MDHEN and SYDVKM. V was trimmed by 6 bases and J by 0 bases, leaving 12 bases between them. This CDR3 has 15 residues. This TCR derives from a human donor in good health. Some libraries in this study had Jurkat cell RNA spiked in. This chain connects TRBV28 to TRBJ2-4; D remains unclear. What was sequenced was naive CD8+ T cells from blood, with Jurkat cell RNA spiked in. The subset was: FACS-sorted CD8+CD4-CCR7+CD45RA+ naive T cells. In nucleotides, the CDR3 is TGTGCCAGCAGGGGCAGAACTCTAGCCAAAAACATTCAGTACTTC. This codes for CASRGRTLAKNIQYF. The complete variable domain, with remaining parts taken from reference TRBV28 and TRBJ2-4, reads DVKVTQSSRYLVKRTGEKVFLECVQDMDHENMFWYRQDPGLGLRLIYFSYDVKMKEKGDIPEGYSVSREKKERFSLILESASTNQTSMYLCASRGRTLAKNIQYFGAGTRLSVL.